These T cell receptor beta chains were read from a single sample in a study of blood T cell repertoires in COVID-19. Only in-frame clones appear in the TCRdb table, and some are missing; sequencing was by immunoSEQ multiplex PCR. Here the sample spans roughly 92,000 clones, about 89% being singletons. The sample was peripheral blood. These receptors all come from a man aged 45-65 years with acute or convalescent COVID-19. CDR3s include the opening cysteine and the closing phenylalanine or tryptophan. A D gene is named only where the DNA matches it firmly. Clone size is shown for a subset of rows, as once, few, many or a class of expanded clone.

>TRBV5-1|15|few|TRBD1|TRBJ1-1
TGCGCCAGCAGCTTGGACACAGGGGGCGTGACTGAAGCTTTCTTT
CASSLDTGGVTEAFF
>TRBV9|13|.|TRBD1|TRBJ1-1
TGTGCCAGCAGCGTACAGGACAGGGAGGTCGCTTTCTTT
CASSVQDREVAFF
>TRBV10-3|14|.|TRBD2|TRBJ2-7
TGTGCCATCAGGGTAACGGGACTAGCCTACGAGCAGTACTTC
CAIRVTGLAYEQYF
>TRBV28|14|once|.|TRBJ1-1
TGTGCCAGCAGCCTTCCGGGGACGGGGGGGGAAGCTTTCTTT
CASSLPGTGGEAFF
>TRBV6-6|16|.|.|TRBJ2-7
TGTGCCAGCAGTTCGAACCTAGCCCAATTTTTCTACGAGCAGTACTTC
CASSSNLAQFFYEQYF
>TRBV4-1|15|.|.|TRBJ2-2
TGCGCCAGCAGCCCAGGGCCCGCTCAACCCGGGGAGCTGTTTTTT
CASSPGPAQPGELFF
>TRBV30|12|.|.|TRBJ2-7
TGTGCCTGTCAGACATTCTCCTACGAGCAGTACTTC
CACQTFSYEQYF
>TRBV11-2|14|.|.|TRBJ1-5
TGTGCCAGCGGACCGGGACACTTCAATCAGCCCCAGCATTTT
CASGPGHFNQPQHF
>TRBV7-8|14|.|.|TRBJ1-1
TGTGCCAGCACCCAGTGGGGGGTCGGCACTGAAGCTTTCTTT
CASTQWGVGTEAFF
>TRBV7-6|16|.|.|TRBJ2-3
TGTGCCAGCAGCGGAACCCCCGGGCGGGGCCTAGGTACGCAGTATTTT
CASSGTPGRGLGTQYF
>TRBV5-4|14|.|TRBD2|TRBJ2-2
TGTGCCAGCAGACAAGCGGGAGTAGCCGGGGAGCTGTTTTTT
CASRQAGVAGELFF
>TRBV27|16|.|TRBD2|TRBJ2-2
TGTGGCAGCACGGCCTTTGCGGGAGGGCCAACCGGGGAGCTGTTTTTT
CGSTAFAGGPTGELFF
>TRBV7-3|13|.|.|TRBJ1-4
TGTGCCAGCAGCTTATATGGGGGGGAAAAACTGTTTTTT
CASSLYGGEKLFF
>TRBV21-1|16|once|.|TRBJ2-2
TGTGCCAGCAGCAAAGCCCGGGACAGATCCACCGGGGAGCTGTTTTTT
CASSKARDRSTGELFF
>TRBV6-5|14|.|TRBD2|TRBJ2-1
TGTGCCAGCAGTTACCAGCGGGGCTACAATGAGCAGTTCTTC
CASSYQRGYNEQFF
>TRBV29-1|12|.|TRBD1|TRBJ1-1
TGCAGCGCGGACAGGGGTAACACTGAAGCTTTCTTT
CSADRGNTEAFF
>TRBV18|14|.|.|TRBJ2-7
TGTGCCAGCTCGCGTCCACAGGGGGGGGACGAGCAGTACTTC
CASSRPQGGDEQYF
>TRBV2|21|.|TRBD1|TRBJ2-2
TGTGCCAGCAGTGAATCTCGGGCAGGAGACAGGGGATCTATGAACACCGGGGAGCTGTTTTTT
CASSESRAGDRGSMNTGELFF
>TRBV1|14|.|.|TRBJ2-1
TGCACCGCGCGGGAGGGCCAAATCTTGAATGAGCAGTTCTTC
CTAREGQILNEQFF
>TRBV15|16|.|.|TRBJ2-1
TGTGCCACCAGCAGAGCTCTGAGTAGTCTCTACAATGAGCAGTTCTTC
CATSRALSSLYNEQFF
>TRBV4-1|16|.|.|TRBJ2-2
TGCGCCAGCAGCCAAGATAGGGGTCCTATCGCCGGGGAGCTGTTTTTT
CASSQDRGPIAGELFF
>TRBV14|15|.|.|TRBJ1-1
TGTGCCAGCAGCTCGCGCCGGGGGGTTAACACTGAAGCTTTCTTT
CASSSRRGVNTEAFF
>TRBV19|20|many|TRBD1|TRBJ1-1
TGTGCCAGTAGTATTGGGAACAGGGGGGGGACACCTCCAATGGGCCCTGAAGCTTTCTTT
CASSIGNRGGTPPMGPEAFF
>TRBV13|13|.|.|TRBJ2-1
TGTGCCAGCAGCTTAAGGCTAGCAAATGAGCAGTTCTTC
CASSLRLANEQFF
>TRBV19|14|.|TRBD2|TRBJ2-1
TGTGCCAGTACCGTAGCGGGGGTCCGGGCTGAGCAGTTCTTC
CASTVAGVRAEQFF
>TRBV10-3|15|.|TRBD1|TRBJ1-6
TGTGCCATCAGTGAAGGGCAGGGGGCGAATTCACCCCTCCACTTT
CAISEGQGANSPLHF
>TRBV10-2|15|.|TRBD2|TRBJ2-3
TGCGCCAGCAGTGACGGGGGGAGGATCACAGATACGCAGTATTTT
CASSDGGRITDTQYF
>TRBV20-1|14|.|TRBD2|TRBJ2-7
TGCAGTGCTAGTGGCGGGAGCAGCATCTACGAGCAGTACTTC
CSASGGSSIYEQYF
>TRBV19|14|.|.|TRBJ1-2
TGTGCCAGTAGTGCCGCCAGGGCTAACTATGGCTACACCTTC
CASSAARANYGYTF
>TRBV5-1|15|.|TRBD2|TRBJ2-7
TGCGCCAGCAGGCTCGGTTCTAGCGGGAACGTAGAGCAGTACTTC
CASRLGSSGNVEQYF
>TRBV6-1|19|.|TRBD1|TRBJ2-6
TGTGCCAGCAGTGAAGAGCGGGACAGGGGCAAGTCTGGGGCCAACGTCCTGACTTTC
CASSEERDRGKSGANVLTF
>TRBV7-8|13|once|.|TRBJ2-5
TGTGCCAGCAGCAAGGAGCGGTTAGAGACCCAGTACTTC
CASSKERLETQYF
>TRBV6-5|11|.|.|TRBJ1-3
TGTGCCAGCATTCTTGGAAACACCATATATTTT
CASILGNTIYF
>TRBV3-1/TRBV3-2|15|few|TRBD1|TRBJ1-1
TGTGCCAGCAGCCAAGATGGACAGGGGGCTCGTGAAGCTTTCTTT
CASSQDGQGAREAFF
>TRBV5-5|15|.|TRBD2|TRBJ2-2
TGTGCCAGCAGCTACAGCGGGAGTGGCACCGGGGAGCTGTTTTTT
CASSYSGSGTGELFF
>TRBV5-6|16|medium-sized|TRBD1|TRBJ1-1
TGTGCCAGCAGCTTGTTCGGACAGGGGGGGAACACTGAAGCTTTCTTT
CASSLFGQGGNTEAFF
>TRBV14|14|.|.|TRBJ2-2
TGTGCCAGCAGCCAAGCCCTTAACACCGGGGAGCTGTTTTTT
CASSQALNTGELFF
>TRBV18|14|.|.|TRBJ2-1
TGTGCCAGCTCACCAGAACAGGGTGGTAGTGAGCAGTTCTTC
CASSPEQGGSEQFF
>TRBV13|13|.|.|TRBJ2-3
TGTGCCAGCAGCCCGTCTAGCACAGATACGCAGTATTTT
CASSPSSTDTQYF
>TRBV3-1/TRBV3-2|15|few|TRBD2|TRBJ2-7
TGTGCCAGCAGCCAAGATTGGGGACTAGCGGGAGGGAAGTACTTC
CASSQDWGLAGGKYF
>TRBV30|10|.|.|TRBJ2-1
TGTGCCTGGAATAAGGCGGGGCAGTTCTTC
CAWNKAGQFF
>TRBV29-1|13|.|.|TRBJ1-5
TGCAGCGTTGTAGCGGGGGTGAATCAGCCCCAGCATTTT
CSVVAGVNQPQHF
>TRBV9|13|.|TRBD1|TRBJ1-5
TGTGCCAGCGGGACAGGTATTAATCAGCCCCAGCATTTT
CASGTGINQPQHF
>TRBV12-3/TRBV12-4|12|once|.|TRBJ1-1
TGTGCCAGCAGTTCCCTGGTAGCTGAAGCTTTCTTT
CASSSLVAEAFF
>TRBV2|15|.|TRBD1|TRBJ1-5
TGTGCCAGCTTGGGACAGGGGATCCGCAATCAGCCCCAGCATTTT
CASLGQGIRNQPQHF
>TRBV7-3|15|.|.|TRBJ2-5
TGTGCCAGCAGCTTTATGGGGCAGGTAGGGGAGACCCAGTACTTC
CASSFMGQVGETQYF
>TRBV14|14|.|.|TRBJ1-3
TGTGCCAGCAGCCAAGGACTTTCCGGAAACACCATATATTTT
CASSQGLSGNTIYF